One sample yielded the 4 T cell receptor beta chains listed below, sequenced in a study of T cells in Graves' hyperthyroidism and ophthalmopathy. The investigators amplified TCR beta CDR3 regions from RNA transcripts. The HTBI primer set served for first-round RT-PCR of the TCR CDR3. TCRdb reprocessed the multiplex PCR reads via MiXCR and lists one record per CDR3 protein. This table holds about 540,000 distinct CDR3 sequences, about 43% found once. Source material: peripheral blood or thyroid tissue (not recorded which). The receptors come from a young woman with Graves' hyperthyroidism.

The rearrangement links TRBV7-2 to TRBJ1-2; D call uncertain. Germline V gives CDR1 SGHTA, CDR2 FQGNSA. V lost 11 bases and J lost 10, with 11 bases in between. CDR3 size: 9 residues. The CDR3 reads CAWSGSYTF. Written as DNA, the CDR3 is TGTGCCTGGAGCGGATCCTACACCTTC.

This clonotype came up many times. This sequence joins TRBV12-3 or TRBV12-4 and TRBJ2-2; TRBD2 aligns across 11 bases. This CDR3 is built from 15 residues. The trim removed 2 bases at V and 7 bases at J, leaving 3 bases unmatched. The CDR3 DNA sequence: TGTGCCAGCAGTTTACTAGCGGGAGGTGTCGGGGAGCTGTTTTTT. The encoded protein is CASSLLAGGVGELFF.

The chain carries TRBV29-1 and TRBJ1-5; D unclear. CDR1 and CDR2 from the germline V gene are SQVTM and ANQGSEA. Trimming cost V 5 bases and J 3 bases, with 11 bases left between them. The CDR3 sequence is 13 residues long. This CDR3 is CSVSDGYNQPQHF. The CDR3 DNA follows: TGCAGCGTTTCGGATGGCTACAATCAGCCCCAGCATTTT.

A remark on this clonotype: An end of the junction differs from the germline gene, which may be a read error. The CDR3 reads CASARGRYNEQSF. The CDR3 nucleotides are TGTGCCAGTGCGCGAGGCCGATACAATGAGCAGTCCTTC. J is TRBJ2-7 and V is TRBV2; D is undetermined. The CDR3 extends over 13 amino acids. Germline V lookup: CDR1 SNHLY, CDR2 FYNNEI. Full variable domain (rest looked up from reference TRBV2 and TRBJ2-7): EPEVTQTPSHQVTQMGQEVILRCVPISNHLYFYWYRQILGQKVEFLVSFYNNEISEKSEIFDDQFSVERPDGSNFTLKIRSTKLEDSAMYFCASARGRYNEQSFGPGTRLTVT.